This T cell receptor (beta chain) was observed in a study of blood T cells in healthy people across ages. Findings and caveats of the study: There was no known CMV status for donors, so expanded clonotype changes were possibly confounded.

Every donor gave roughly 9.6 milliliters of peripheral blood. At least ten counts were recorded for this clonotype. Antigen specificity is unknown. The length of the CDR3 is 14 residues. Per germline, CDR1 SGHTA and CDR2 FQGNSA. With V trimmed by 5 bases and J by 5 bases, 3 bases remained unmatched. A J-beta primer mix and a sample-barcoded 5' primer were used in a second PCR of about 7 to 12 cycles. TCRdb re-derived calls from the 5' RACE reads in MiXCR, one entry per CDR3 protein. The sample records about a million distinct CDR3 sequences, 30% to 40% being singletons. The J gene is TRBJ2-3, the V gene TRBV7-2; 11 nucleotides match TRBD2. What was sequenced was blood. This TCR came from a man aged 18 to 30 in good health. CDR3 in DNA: TGTGCCAGCAGCCCGACTAGCGGGGAAGATACGCAGTATTTT. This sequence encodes CASSPTSGEDTQYF.